Presented here are 25 T cell receptor beta chains from one specimen sequenced in a study of cytomegalovirus exposure and HLA in healthy donors. The PCR used 60 Vbeta and 13 Jbeta primers. TCRdb's copy holds only in-frame clones and misses some; the assay was immunoSEQ multiplex PCR. The data show about 170,000 clones, roughly 80% seen once. Sequenced: PBMCs. These TCRs come from a male donor in good health and CMV-seronegative.

This clone was picked up a small number of times. This chain connects TRBV5-1 to TRBJ1-1; TRBD1 agrees at 7 bases. Germline CDR1 SGHRS, CDR2 YFSETQ. The V segment lost 4 bases and the J segment 7 bases; nucleotides outside the gene matches: 10. The CDR3 length is 14 residues. The DNA for the CDR3 is TGCGCCAGCAGCCCAGGACAGGAGAGCCTTGAAGCTTTCTTT. It yields the protein CASSPGQESLEAFF.

The V gene is TRBV30, the J gene TRBJ1-4, with TRBD1 as a possible D gene (5 bases). The CDR3 contains 14 residues. The germline V gene encodes CDR1 GTSNPN and CDR2 SVGIG (reference sequence). Trimming left V 2 bases short and J 7 bases short, with 14 bases between. The chain's CDR3 is CAWSYGDSSEKLFF. In nucleotides, the CDR3 is TGTGCCTGGAGTTATGGGGACTCGAGTGAAAAACTGTTTTTT.

The chain combines TRBV5-4 with TRBJ2-7; perhaps TRBD2 as D (7 bases). Trimming removed 2 bases from V and 6 bases from J, with 15 bases in between. The CDR3 sequence is 14 residues long. Germline lookup yields CDR1 SGHNT and CDR2 YYREEE (reference sequence). CDR3 bases: TGTGCCAGCAGCTTAGGGGGGGCCCGGGGCGAGCAGTACTTC. It translates to CASSLGGARGEQYF.

This chain links TRBV5-6 with TRBJ2-1; 9 nucleotides match TRBD2. Trimming at V came to 4 bases and at J to 8 bases, leaving 13 bases not matched to a gene. This CDR3 region has 16 residues. Germline V gene sequence: CDR1 SGHDT, CDR2 YYEEEE. The CDR3 nucleotides are TGTGCCAGCAGCGCTTGGGCGCGGGGGGGCCGCCATGAGCAGTTCTTC. Protein sequence: CASSAWARGGRHEQFF.

This clone was detected only once. V and J are TRBV9 and TRBJ2-2, with D possibly being TRBD2 (5 bases). The germline gives CDR1 SGDLS, CDR2 YYNGEE. Trimming cost V 0 bases and J 4 bases, with 10 bases left between them. The CDR3 totals 15 residues. The CDR3 DNA is TGTGCCAGCAGCGTAGGTTCTGGACTCACCGGGGAGCTGTTTTTT. Protein product: CASSVGSGLTGELFF.

The chain has TRBV5-1 and TRBJ2-5; maybe TRBD2 (7 bases). Germline CDR1 is SGHRS and CDR2 is YFSETQ. This CDR3 region has 13 residues. Trimming took off 0 bases at V and 7 bases at J, with 10 bases between the two ends. The CDR3 protein is CASSLEGGRTQYF. In nucleotides, the CDR3 is TGCGCCAGCAGCTTGGAGGGGGGGAGGACCCAGTACTTC.

CDR3: CASSLGTANSPLHF. CDR3 DNA sequence: TGTGCCAGCAGCTTAGGGACAGCTAATTCACCCCTCCACTTT. The chain joins TRBV11-3 to TRBJ1-6; the D gene is possibly TRBD1 (6 bases). CDR3 length: 14 residues. Germline CDR1 is SGHNT and CDR2 is YENEEA. V was pared by 1 base and J by 6 bases, with 7 bases between.

J is TRBJ1-6 and V is TRBV9; 7 bases fit TRBD1. This CDR3 spans 15 amino acids. Germline CDR1 is SGDLS and CDR2 is YYNGEE. Trimming cost V 4 bases and J 7 bases; bases outside gene matches: 8. For the CDR3, the DNA is TGTGCCAGCAGCCAGACGACAGGGCGGAATTCACCCCTCCACTTT. Translation: CASSQTTGRNSPLHF.

The J gene is TRBJ1-2, the V gene TRBV5-4, with TRBD1 identical over 9 bases. The CDR3 spans 15 residues. CDR1 is SGHNT and CDR2 is YYREEE in the germline V gene (reference sequence). Losses at the gene ends were 1 base for V and 8 bases for J; bases not matched to a gene: 9. The chain's CDR3 is CASSLRDGTGRGYTF. The CDR3 DNA is TGTGCCAGCAGCTTGCGGGACGGGACAGGGCGCGGCTACACCTTC.

CDR3 nucleotide sequence: TGTGCCAGCAGCTTAAGTCCGACAGCCCAAAATTCACCCCTCCACTTT. This encodes CASSLSPTAQNSPLHF. The chain couples TRBV7-9 to TRBJ1-6; a weak D match, TRBD1 (5 bases). The ends were cut back, 2 bases at V and 7 bases at J, with 15 bases in the middle. Germline assignment: CDR1 SEHNR and CDR2 FQNEAQ (reference sequence). The CDR3 is made up of 16 amino acids.

The genes are TRBV30 and TRBJ1-4; D gene uncertain. The CDR3 is made up of 13 amino acids. Germline CDR1 GTSNPN, CDR2 SVGIG (reference sequence). Trimming stripped 1 base from V and 7 bases from J, with 10 bases between. This CDR3 reads CAWSGLVFEKLFF. The DNA of the CDR3 is TGTGCCTGGAGTGGACTGGTTTTTGAAAAACTGTTTTTT. Full variable domain (outside the CDR3, taken from reference TRBV30 and TRBJ1-4): SQTIHQWPATLVQPVGSPLSLECTVEGTSNPNLYWYRQAAGRGLQLLFYSVGIGQISSEVPQNLSASRPQDRQFILSSKKLLLSDSGFYLCAWSGLVFEKLFFGSGTQLSVL.

The rearrangement links TRBV5-6 to TRBJ2-1; TRBD2 matches 10 bases. Germline V gene lookup returns CDR1 SGHDT and CDR2 YYEEEE. The CDR3 length is 18 residues. Trimming at V came to 3 bases and at J to 3 bases, leaving 12 bases not matched to a gene. The CDR3 nucleotides are TGTGCCAGCAGCTCCCAGGAGCGGGGGGGATCTTTCTACAATGAGCAGTTCTTC. Protein product: CASSSQERGGSFYNEQFF.

The CDR3 coding sequence is TGTGCCAGCAGCCAAGGGGGAGATGGGCAGCCCCAGCATTTT. Its protein is CASSQGGDGQPQHF. The chain couples TRBV6-5 to TRBJ1-5; TRBD1 might be the D (6 bases). The CDR3 length is 14 residues. Trimming took 6 bases from V and 7 from J, leaving 16 bases between them. CDR1 and CDR2 from the germline V gene are MNHEY and SVGAGI.

The rearrangement links TRBV2 to TRBJ1-4, with D possibly TRBD1 on 6 matching bases. Trimming pared 7 bases from V and 8 bases from J, leaving 20 bases between. The V gene's germline CDR1 is SNHLY and CDR2 FYNNEI. The CDR3 has 15 amino acids. Here the CDR3 DNA reads TGTGCCAGCACATCCGATCGGGGGGCGCGAGAAAAACTGTTTTTT. This gives the protein CASTSDRGAREKLFF.

This rearrangement joins TRBV7-9 to TRBJ2-2; 8 bases line up with TRBD1. This CDR3 spans 15 amino acids. Germline V gene lookup returns CDR1 SEHNR and CDR2 FQNEAQ (reference sequence). Trimming removed 6 bases from V and 6 bases from J; junction bases left unmatched: 9. The CDR3 nucleotides are TGTGCCAGCAGGTCGAAGACAGGGGATTCCGGGGAGCTGTTTTTT. Its protein is CASRSKTGDSGELFF.

In this sample, this clone turned up a few times. This CDR3 is also generated by other DNA sequences in the sample. V gene TRBV5-1 combines with J gene TRBJ2-1; 7 bases are a match to TRBD1. Trimming at V came to 4 bases and at J to 0 bases, leaving 4 bases not matched to a gene. The length of the CDR3 is 15 residues. Germline V CDR1 and CDR2: SGHRS, YFSETQ. DNA of the CDR3: TGCGCCAGCAGCCTGACAGGGAGCTCCTACAATGAGCAGTTCTTC. Amino acid sequence: CASSLTGSSYNEQFF.

This sequence joins TRBV9 and TRBJ1-6, with 7 bases identical to TRBD1. This CDR3 is 15 amino acids long. Germline V gene data show CDR1 as SGDLS and CDR2 as YYNGEE. V was clipped by 4 bases and J by 14 bases; unmatched bases: 15. CDR3 sequence: CASSPQEGAVSTLHF. The CDR3 DNA reads as TGTGCCAGCAGCCCCCAGGAGGGGGCGGTTTCCACCCTCCACTTT.

The chain recombines TRBV30 with TRBJ1-2; D may be TRBD1 (5 bases). CDR3 length: 14 amino acids. Germline V CDR1 and CDR2: GTSNPN, SVGIG (reference sequence). The V and J ends lost 2 bases and 4 bases respectively, with 14 bases between them. CDR3 sequence (DNA): TGTGCCTGGAGTCCCTACCCGGGGGGCTATGGCTACACCTTC. This sequence encodes CAWSPYPGGYGYTF.

The chain combines TRBV5-1 with TRBJ1-5, with D tentatively TRBD1 (6 bases). Germline CDR1 and CDR2: SGHRS and YFSETQ. V lost 4 bases and J 9 bases, leaving 14 bases between the germline ends. The CDR3 is 13 amino acids. As DNA, the CDR3 is TGCGCCAGCAGCCCTACAGGGAATAGGCCCCAGCATTTT. Amino acids: CASSPTGNRPQHF. Full variable domain (outside the CDR3, taken from reference TRBV5-1 and TRBJ1-5): KAGVTQTPRYLIKTRGQQVTLSCSPISGHRSVSWYQQTPGQGLQFLFEYFSETQRNKGNFPGRFSGRQFSNSRSEMNVSTLELGDSALYLCASSPTGNRPQHFGDGTRLSIL.

The chain is built from TRBV5-1 and TRBJ1-1; the D is unclear. Germline V gene data show CDR1 as SGHRS and CDR2 as YFSETQ. The CDR3 has 14 residues. V shed 1 base and J shed 0 bases, with 7 bases lying between them. CDR3 region: CASSLSPVNTEAFF. The DNA for the CDR3 is TGCGCCAGCAGCTTGTCTCCCGTGAACACTGAAGCTTTCTTT.

This rearrangement joins TRBV10-1 to TRBJ2-7, with D unclear. Trimming stripped 6 bases from V and 6 bases from J, with 15 bases between. The CDR3 covers 13 residues. The germline CDR1 and CDR2 sequences are WNHNN and SYGVQD (reference sequence). Here the CDR3 reads CASSEPTSAEQYF. The CDR3 nucleotides are TGCGCCAGCAGCGAGCCGACAAGTGCCGAGCAGTACTTC.

The rearrangement uses TRBV11-2 and TRBJ2-5, with D possibly being TRBD1 (5 bases). CDR1 SGHAT and CDR2 FQNNGV come from the germline V gene. The V gene lost 0 bases and the J gene lost 2 bases, with 10 bases spanning the gap. The CDR3 has 15 amino acids. The CDR3: CASSLDLGAQETQYF. DNA for the CDR3: TGTGCCAGCAGCTTAGATCTAGGGGCACAAGAGACCCAGTACTTC.

V usage is TRBV11-2 and J usage is TRBJ2-7; weak D call: TRBD1 (6 bases). The V gene lost 5 bases and the J gene lost 2 bases, with 10 bases spanning the gap. The CDR3 has 13 amino acids. The germline V gene encodes CDR1 SGHAT and CDR2 FQNNGV. The CDR3 loop is CASSDGQPYEQYF. CDR3 sequence (DNA): TGTGCCAGCAGCGACGGACAGCCCTACGAGCAGTACTTC.

As for this clone: Its ends do not fully match the called genes, so a read error is possible. Different DNA sequences within this sample yield the same CDR3. CDR3 amino acids: CASSHLHVGSYEQYF. CDR3 sequence (DNA): TGTGCCAGCAGTCACCTCCATGTCGGTTCCTACGAACAGTACTTC. The chain couples TRBV6-1 to TRBJ2-7, with D uncertain. CDR1 MNHNS and CDR2 SASEGT come from the germline V gene. The CDR3 is 15 residues long.

The chain links TRBV10-3 to TRBJ2-7; D is undetermined. Trimming removed 4 bases at V and 3 bases at J, with 4 bases between. The length of the CDR3 is 11 residues. In germline, CDR1 is ENHRY, CDR2 SYGVKD. The CDR3, as DNA: TGTGCCATCAGTGGCGACTACGAGCAGTACTTC. Its protein is CAISGDYEQYF.